The TCR beta chain described here comes from a study of tumor-infiltrating lymphocytes in primary liver carcinoma. The sample holds many counts of this clonotype. The CDR3 consists of 17 residues. Losses at the gene ends were 4 bases for V and 3 bases for J; bases not matched to a gene: 11. Germline V gene sequence: CDR1 MNHEY, CDR2 SVGAGI. From about 0.5 ug of total RNA, TCR beta-specific cDNA was reverse-transcribed using a constant-region primer. Libraries of TCR beta came from three nested multiplex PCR rounds with slightly modified ARM-PCR. TRBV1-TRBV30 forward primers and a C-beta reverse primer were used in the first two PCR rounds, which each ran for 9 to 10 cycles. TCRdb passed the multiplex PCR reads through MiXCR, listing each CDR3 protein once. The sample carries about 60,000 distinct CDR3 sequences, 71% recorded once. The tissue used was unsorted bulk material of about 19-34 mg. RNA and DNA were co-extracted from it with the AllPrep DNA/RNA mini kit.

The rearrangement uses TRBV6-5 and TRBJ2-3; 9 nucleotides agree with TRBD2. Sequenced: liver tumor tissue from sampling region 4. Described subset: tumor region T4, right-lateral pole. The origin of this receptor is a man aged 35-49 years with primary liver carcinoma and hepatitis B virus infection. The DNA for the CDR3 is TGTGCCAGCAGTTCACTCCCCCTAAGCGGGGGGACAGATACGCAGTATTTT. It translates to CASSSLPLSGGTDTQYF.